This TCR beta chain originates from a study of breast tumors, draining lymph nodes, adjacent tissues. Axillary draining lymph nodes of breast cancer patients supplied the node samples. Study outcomes and limitations: That most tumor T cells come from lymph nodes remained unproven. Compared with basal-like, luminal-like tumors shared significantly more repertoire with nontumor tissue.

This clonotype appeared many times. Antigen specificity is unknown. V lost 4 bases and J lost 9, with 13 bases in between. This CDR3 is 13 amino acids long. A single record per CDR3 protein comes from TCRdb applying MiXCR to the multiplex PCR reads. The data hold over 130,000 distinct CDR3 sequences, with 32% observed a single time. The TCR was taken from a female donor with breast cancer. Some clones in this sample may be carry-over from other donors' samples. The sequenced sample was axillary lymph node tissue. The chain couples TRBV12-3 or TRBV12-4 to TRBJ1-5; TRBD1 is a possible D gene (5 bases). The CDR3 DNA is TGTGCCAGCAGTTCACTGTCCCAGGGGCCCCAGCATTTT. Its protein product is CASSSLSQGPQHF.